The 4 T cell receptor beta chains presented below share a single source sample, sequenced in a study of blood T cell repertoires in COVID-19. Profiling relied on immunoSEQ multiplex PCR, and the TCRdb table lists in-frame clones only, not all of them. The table shows tens of thousands of clones, with 70% to 90% occurring only once. The sample taken for sequencing was peripheral blood. Receptors were obtained from a woman older than 75 in a cohort sampled during active or convalescent COVID-19.

V is TRBV29-1 and J is TRBJ2-3; tentatively, D is TRBD1 (5 bases). Germline CDR1 SQVTM, CDR2 ANQGSEA. V was trimmed by 3 bases and J by 6 bases, leaving 10 bases between them. The CDR3 has 12 amino acids. The DNA of the CDR3 is TGCAGCGTTGAGGAAGGGGCGGATACGCAGTATTTT. It yields the protein CSVEEGADTQYF.

V and J are TRBV7-3 and TRBJ2-2; TRBD2 agrees at 9 bases. CDR3 length equals 14 residues. Germline CDR1 and CDR2: SGHTA and FQGTGA. Losses at the gene ends were 6 bases for V and 4 bases for J; bases not matched to a gene: 3. In DNA form, the CDR3 reads TGTGCCAGCAGTGCGGGAGGGTTCACCGGGGAGCTGTTTTTT. As protein: CASSAGGFTGELFF.

This chain joins TRBV11-3 and TRBJ2-2, with 14 positions matching TRBD2. The V and J ends lost 5 bases and 6 bases, in that order; junction bases with no gene match: 5. The CDR3 is 16 amino acids. Per germline, CDR1 SGHNT and CDR2 YENEEA. In DNA, the CDR3 is TGTGCCAGCAGCCGAGGGACTAGCGGGAGTGCCGGGGAGCTGTTTTTT. Amino acids: CASSRGTSGSAGELFF. Full variable domain (rest looked up from reference TRBV11-3 and TRBJ2-2): EAGVVQSPRYKIIEKKQPVAFWCNPISGHNTLYWYLQNLGQGPELLIRYENEEAVDDSQLPKDRFSAERLKGVDSTLKIQPAELGDSAVYLCASSRGTSGSAGELFFGEGSRLTVL.

The gene calls are TRBV29-1 and TRBJ2-7; 10 bases align to TRBD2. Germline values: CDR1 SQVTM, CDR2 ANQGSEA. With V trimmed by 7 bases and J by 2 bases, 5 bases remained unmatched. The CDR3 consists of 13 residues. This CDR3 is CSAGTSETYEQYF. Here the CDR3 DNA reads TGCAGCGCCGGGACTAGCGAAACCTACGAGCAGTACTTC.